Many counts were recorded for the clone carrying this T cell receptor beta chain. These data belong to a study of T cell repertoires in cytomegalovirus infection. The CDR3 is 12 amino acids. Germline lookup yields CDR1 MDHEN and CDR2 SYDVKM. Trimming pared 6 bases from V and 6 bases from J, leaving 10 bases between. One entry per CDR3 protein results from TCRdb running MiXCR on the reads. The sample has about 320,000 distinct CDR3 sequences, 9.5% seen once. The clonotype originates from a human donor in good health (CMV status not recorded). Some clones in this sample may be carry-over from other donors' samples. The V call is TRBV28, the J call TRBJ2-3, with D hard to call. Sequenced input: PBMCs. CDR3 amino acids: CASSSRPDTQYF. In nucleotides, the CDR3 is TGTGCCAGCAGCTCGCGCCCCGATACGCAGTATTTT. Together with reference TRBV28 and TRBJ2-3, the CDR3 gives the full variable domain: DVKVTQSSRYLVKRTGEKVFLECVQDMDHENMFWYRQDPGLGLRLIYFSYDVKMKEKGDIPEGYSVSREKKERFSLILESASTNQTSMYLCASSSRPDTQYFGPGTRLTVL.